This is a list of T cell receptor beta chains from one sample in a study of radiotherapy plus CTLA-4 blockade in lung cancer. Assay used: immunoSEQ multiplex PCR; TCRdb lists only in-frame clones, some missing. The sample holds under 100,000 clones, around four fifths seen once. The sample was peripheral blood, taken from a patient treated with radiotherapy plus ipilimumab. These receptors came from a human donor with non-small cell lung cancer that progressed on radiotherapy plus ipilimumab. Both conserved end residues are trimmed from each CDR3.

v_call	j_call	cdr3_aa
TRBV13	TRBJ2-2	ASSLGLRQSPGELF
TRBV6-5	TRBJ2-4	ASSYAPGWDIQY
TRBV7-8	TRBJ2-7	ASSLGVTGSYEQY
TRBV13	TRBJ2-7	ASSSQGSNVTYEQY
TRBV21-1	TRBJ2-1	ASSKALSGGYNEQF
TRBV18	TRBJ1-5	ASSPTRGNQPQH
TRBV30	TRBJ2-3	AWSASAGSTDTQY
TRBV5-6	TRBJ1-2	ASTLGNGFYGYT
TRBV5-5	TRBJ1-5	ASTFGGVGNQPQH
TRBV5-4	TRBJ2-3	ASSLAGWDTQY
TRBV14	TRBJ2-1	ASSHLGQAYNEQF